The next 16 T cell receptor beta chains were all read from a single sample in a study of naive and memory T cell subsets. Whole-study findings and limits: Possibly reflecting memory cells re-expressing CD45RA, a few larger clonotypes occurred in naive repertoires, especially CD8.

No antigens are known for them. An equimolar mix of two oligonucleotides served as the beta constant-region primer for TRBC1 and TRBC2. Ligated cDNA was amplified by four rounds of PCR with nested alpha and beta constant-region primers and SP2. TCRdb fed the UMI-ligation and nested PCR reads into MiXCR, producing one record per CDR3 protein. The sample consists of some 82,000 distinct CDR3 sequences, 10% to 12% of them appearing once. Source material: naive CD4+ T cells from blood. All receptors come from a human donor in good health.

This clonotype showed up just a few times. The genes are TRBV25-1 and TRBJ1-1, with TRBD1 identical over 7 bases. The germline gives CDR1 MGHDK, CDR2 SYGVNS. V lost 3 bases, J lost 0 bases, and 4 bases stayed unmatched. The CDR3 spans 15 residues. The CDR3 here is CASSDRGQLNTEAFF. The CDR3, as DNA: TGTGCCAGCAGTGACAGGGGACAGCTGAACACTGAAGCTTTCTTT. The full variable domain, completed using reference TRBV25-1 and TRBJ1-1, is EADIYQTPRYLVIGTGKKITLECSQTMGHDKMYWYQQDPGMELHLIHYSYGVNSTEKGDLSSESTVSRIRTEHFPLTLESARPSHTSQYLCASSDRGQLNTEAFFGQGTRLTVV.

This clonotype was seen a handful of times. CDR3 DNA sequence: TGTGCCAGCAGTTACTCGATAGGACAGCCTAACTATGGCTACACCTTC. Protein sequence: CASSYSIGQPNYGYTF. V usage is TRBV6-6 and J usage is TRBJ1-2; weak D call: TRBD1 (6 bases). The ends were cut back, 0 bases at V and 0 bases at J, with 11 bases in the middle. Looked up from germline, CDR1 is MNHNY and CDR2 is SVGAGI (reference sequence). The CDR3 is 16 residues long.

The chain joins TRBV6-2 or TRBV6-3 to TRBJ1-5; no reliable D call. CDR1 and CDR2 (germline): MNHEY, SVGEGT. The CDR3 has 13 residues. Trimming took off 5 bases at V and 11 bases at J, with 16 bases between the two ends. CDR3 sequence: CASSRQGPKSQHF. The CDR3 nucleotides are TGTGCCAGCAGTCGACAAGGTCCGAAATCCCAGCATTTT.

The chain carries TRBV20-1 and TRBJ2-7; TRBD2 matches at 7 bases. This CDR3 has 13 residues. The V gene end was trimmed by 0 bases and the J gene end by 12 bases; junction bases not matched to a gene: 11. Germline V gene sequence: CDR1 DFQATT, CDR2 SNEGSKA (reference sequence). CDR3 sequence: CSARDQRGLVPYF. The CDR3 bases are TGCAGTGCTAGAGATCAGCGGGGACTGGTTCCGTACTTC.

This clonotype was observed a few times. The genes are TRBV20-1 and TRBJ1-5; no clear D gene. V was clipped by 1 base and J by 0 bases, with 10 bases between them. The CDR3 covers 15 residues. Germline lookup yields CDR1 DFQATT and CDR2 SNEGSKA (reference sequence). CDR3 sequence: CSARGPNHSNQPQHF. The CDR3 DNA is TGCAGTGCTAGAGGACCAAATCATAGCAATCAGCCCCAGCATTTT.

This clonotype was detected many times. In DNA, the CDR3 is TGTGCCAGCAGAACCACAGGGGGCAATGAGCAGTTCTTC. It specifies CASRTTGGNEQFF. The chain combines TRBV6-2 or TRBV6-3 with TRBJ2-1; the match to TRBD1 covers 8 bases. The CDR3 is 13 residues long. The V segment lost 6 bases and the J segment 6 bases; nucleotides outside the gene matches: 4. From germline, CDR1 is MNHEY and CDR2 SVGEGT.

This clonotype was observed a few times. The chain carries TRBV6-2 or TRBV6-3 and TRBJ2-2; D remains unclear. Per the germline V gene, CDR1 is MNHEY and CDR2 is SVGEGT. Trimming left V 2 bases short and J 6 bases short, with 1 base between. The CDR3 loop spans 11 amino acids. The CDR3 coding sequence is TGTGCCAGCAGTTACCCCGGGGAGCTGTTTTTT. It translates to CASSYPGELFF.

This clonotype appeared a few times. The chain couples TRBV5-1 to TRBJ2-2; D is unresolved. Germline CDR1 reads SGHRS; CDR2 reads YFSETQ. This CDR3 has 15 residues. The germline V and J ends were trimmed by 0 bases and 6 bases, with 12 bases remaining between them. This CDR3 is CASSLAGLPPGELFF. DNA of the CDR3: TGCGCCAGCAGCTTGGCCGGCCTGCCTCCCGGGGAGCTGTTTTTT.

The chain has TRBV7-9 and TRBJ1-4, with 9 bases matching TRBD1. The CDR3 runs 14 residues. V lost 3 bases, J lost 8 bases, and 4 bases stayed unmatched. The germline gives CDR1 SEHNR, CDR2 FQNEAQ (reference sequence). The chain's CDR3 is CASSLPDRGEKLFF. For the CDR3, the DNA is TGTGCCAGCAGCTTGCCGGACAGGGGAGAAAAACTGTTTTTT. Full variable domain (outside the CDR3, taken from reference TRBV7-9 and TRBJ1-4): DTGVSQNPRHKITKRGQNVTFRCDPISEHNRLYWYRQTLGQGPEFLTYFQNEAQLEKSRLLSDRFSAERPKGSFSTLEIQRTEQGDSAMYLCASSLPDRGEKLFFGSGTQLSVL.

This clonotype turned up a few times. The V call is TRBV15, the J call TRBJ2-1, with TRBD2 matching 10 bases. The germline V gene has CDR1 LNHNV and CDR2 YYDKDF (reference sequence). This CDR3 comprises 17 residues. J lost 12 bases, V lost 0 bases, and 14 bases had no gene match. The DNA of the CDR3 is TGTGCCACCAGCAGAGATTTCGGAGCGGGGGGGTCTTCGGGGCAGTTCTTC. As protein: CATSRDFGAGGSSGQFF.

The sample holds many counts of this clonotype. This chain links TRBV29-1 with TRBJ2-7, with D possibly TRBD2 on 5 matching bases. This CDR3 region has 11 residues. With 6 bases removed from V and 3 bases from J, the gap between germline ends came to 9 bases. Germline lookup yields CDR1 SQVTM and CDR2 ANQGSEA. The CDR3 DNA reads as TGCAGCGTCCGGGGTTTCTACGAGCAGTACTTC. Its protein product is CSVRGFYEQYF.

This clonotype was observed many times. The rearrangement uses TRBV20-1 and TRBJ2-5, with D tentatively TRBD1 (5 bases). Germline CDR1 is DFQATT and CDR2 is SNEGSKA (reference sequence). The V end lost 0 bases, the J end lost 5 bases, and 16 bases lay between the germline ends. The CDR3 is 15 amino acids. Written as DNA, the CDR3 is TGCAGTGCTAGAGATGGTAGTGCAGGGTACGAGACCCAGTACTTC. This translates into CSARDGSAGYETQYF.

This clonotype has a count of ten or more. V usage is TRBV7-3 and J usage is TRBJ2-6, with 9 bases fitting TRBD1. The CDR3 is 16 residues long. The V gene end was trimmed by 3 bases and the J gene end by 2 bases; junction bases not matched to a gene: 2. Germline-derived CDR1 and CDR2 are SGHTA and FQGTGA. In nucleotides, the CDR3 is TGTGCCAGCAGCTTCAACAGGGGGCCTGGGGCCAACGTCCTGACTTTC. It yields the protein CASSFNRGPGANVLTF. Full variable domain (rest looked up from reference TRBV7-3 and TRBJ2-6): GAGVSQTPSNKVTEKGKYVELRCDPISGHTALYWYRQSLGQGPEFLIYFQGTGAADDSGLPNDRFFAVRPEGSVSTLKIQRTERGDSAVYLCASSFNRGPGANVLTFGAGSRLTVL.

In its sample, this clonotype was seen many times. The chain recombines TRBV20-1 with TRBJ2-5; maybe TRBD2 (7 bases). Germline lookup yields CDR1 DFQATT and CDR2 SNEGSKA (reference sequence). Deletions cut 3 bases from V and 5 bases from J, with 16 bases between. The length of the CDR3 is 14 residues. CDR3 sequence: CSASDGGRLETQYF. In nucleotides, the CDR3 is TGCAGTGCTAGTGACGGGGGGCGTCTGGAGACCCAGTACTTC.

The rearrangement links TRBV7-9 to TRBJ2-3; D unclear. The CDR3 spans 12 residues. Germline V gene sequence: CDR1 SEHNR, CDR2 FQNEAQ (reference sequence). Between the trimmed V and J ends, which lost 8 bases and 2 bases, there was a span of 8 bases. CDR3 protein: CASLGFTDTQYF. CDR3 DNA sequence: TGTGCCAGCCTGGGGTTCACAGATACGCAGTATTTT.

V is TRBV4-3 and J is TRBJ2-3; weak D call: TRBD1 (5 bases). Germline CDR1 reads LGHNA; CDR2 reads YSLEER. CDR3 length: 15 residues. The ends were cut back, 6 bases at V and 3 bases at J, with 16 bases in the middle. For the CDR3, the DNA is TGCGCCAGCAGAGCCAAGACGACAGTTACAGATACGCAGTATTTT. It codes for CASRAKTTVTDTQYF.